This T cell receptor beta chain was obtained from a study of blood T cells in healthy people across ages. General observations from the study: Higher diversity and more naive CD4+ cells were features of long-lived donors, compared to aged donors. A roughly linear fall in TCR beta diversity per million T cells was seen with increasing age. Strong correlation existed between TCR beta diversity and naive T cell percentage.

To note about this clonotype: Its specificity is unknown.

Combining a sample-barcoded 5' primer with a J-beta primer mix, a second PCR ran for 7 to 11 cycles. Each cDNA molecule was tagged by a template-switch adaptor that had 12 random nucleotides. A single record per CDR3 protein comes from TCRdb applying MiXCR to the 5' RACE reads. Of hundreds of thousands of distinct CDR3 sequences in the sample, less than 35% were seen once. The sequenced sample was blood. This clonotype was sampled from a woman of 80 years or more in good health.

CDR3 coding DNA: TGTGCCGGCGGCGCTCTAGAGGGGGCCGGAGAGACCCAGTACTTC. The encoded protein is CAGGALEGAGETQYF. The chain carries TRBV9 and TRBJ2-5; 7 bases are a match to TRBD1. Germline V gene data show CDR1 as SGDLS and CDR2 as YYNGEE. This CDR3 is 15 amino acids long. The ends lost 10 bases at V and 4 bases at J; junction bases unmatched: 16.